In this sample, the clone carrying this T cell receptor beta chain turned up many times. Its target is not known. Germline V gene sequence: CDR1 MNHEY, CDR2 SMNVEV (reference sequence). V shed 1 base and J shed 3 bases, with 15 bases lying between them. This CDR3 contains 16 residues. The record originates from a study of response to subunit inactivated influenza vaccine. General study points: That few new T cells are recruited by each seasonal influenza vaccination was the authors' suggestion.

Each CDR3 protein gets one entry after TCRdb re-called the RT-PCR reads with MiXCR. The sample includes about 300,000 distinct CDR3 sequences, roughly 22% seen only once; the top ten take around a tenth. The TCR comes from a man between 50 and 75 years old who received an inactivated influenza vaccine. Sequenced here: PBMCs from blood, sampled approximately 22 months after vaccination. J is TRBJ1-1 and V is TRBV27, with D unclear. The CDR3 DNA follows: TGTGCCAGCAGTTTATGGCCTTTGGGTCTCTACACTGAAGCTTTCTTT. Amino acid sequence: CASSLWPLGLYTEAFF.